This T cell receptor (beta chain) is from a study of cytomegalovirus exposure and HLA in healthy donors. Study overall: Roughly 86 million unique TCRs from HLA-typed donors made up an early data release.

Trimming left V 2 bases short and J 2 bases short, with 9 bases between. Germline loops: CDR1 SGHRS, CDR2 YFSETQ. The CDR3 is 14 amino acids. Worth noting for this clone: Its target is not known.

Primers for the PCR totalled 60 Vbeta and 13 Jbeta. The data were produced by immunoSEQ multiplex PCR, yet TCRdb's version contains in-frame clones alone and is incomplete. This table has 130,000 or so clones, around four fifths appearing once. Findings of the study overall: Further analysis, carried out later, found HLA-associated TCR beta chains more clonally expanded than equally common other chains.

This receptor was obtained from a woman between 50 and 59 years old in good health and CMV-seropositive. This rearrangement joins TRBV5-1 to TRBJ2-3; D uncertain. Sequencing used PBMCs. CDR3 loop: CASSLALLTDTQYF. For the CDR3, the DNA is TGCGCCAGCAGCTTAGCTTTACTCACAGATACGCAGTATTTT.